What follows are 19 T cell receptor beta chains derived from one specimen sequenced in a study of T-cell reconstitution after alpha-beta-depleted transplantation in children. Unique molecular identifiers were incorporated when the TCRbeta library was constructed. TCRdb passed the PCR reads through MiXCR, listing each CDR3 protein once. This table holds tens of thousands of distinct CDR3 sequences, less than 6% found once. Sequences were derived from PBMCs, mostly from graft donor cells, sampled 60 days after TCRalphabeta/CD19-depleted stem cell transplant. The source of these receptors is a female patient aged 2-9 years who had a stem cell transplant for aplastic anemia, so the T cells may come from the graft donor.

This clonotype was found many times. The chain uses TRBV5-1 and TRBJ2-5, with a possible D match to TRBD2 (5 bases). This CDR3 has 14 amino acids. V shed 0 bases and J shed 5 bases, with 11 bases lying between them. Germline-derived CDR1 and CDR2 are SGHRS and YFSETQ. The CDR3 is CASSLAGKRETQYF. CDR3 nucleotides: TGCGCCAGCAGCTTGGCCGGGAAGAGGGAGACCCAGTACTTC.

This clonotype has at least ten counts. The rearrangement links TRBV4-3 to TRBJ1-5, with D tentatively TRBD1 (5 bases). There are 14 residues in the CDR3. The germline CDR1 and CDR2 sequences are LGHNA and YSLEER. V was pared by 0 bases and J by 7 bases, with 10 bases between. As DNA, the CDR3 is TGCGCCAGCAGCCAAGAAGAGGGGCGGCAGCCCCAGCATTTT. Translated, it gives CASSQEEGRQPQHF.

Points on this clonotype: This is likely a read error, given that the CDR3 carries no conserved phenylalanine or tryptophan at its end. The chain combines TRBV7-6 with TRBJ2-2, with TRBD1 as a possible D gene (6 bases). CDR3 length: 14 amino acids. Germline V gene lookup returns CDR1 SGHVS and CDR2 FNYEAQ. CDR3 in DNA: TGTGCCAGCAGCTTACAGCTGGGGGCCGGGGAACTGTTTGTT. Its translation: CASSLQLGAGELFV.

This clonotype was counted many times. The chain couples TRBV6-5 to TRBJ2-7, with 7 positions matching TRBD1. Losses at the gene ends were 5 bases for V and 4 bases for J; bases not matched to a gene: 2. The germline gives CDR1 MNHEY, CDR2 SVGAGI. CDR3 length: 12 residues. This CDR3 is CASSGDRYEQYF. CDR3 nucleotides: TGTGCCAGCAGTGGGGACAGATACGAGCAGTACTTC.

This clonotype was counted at least ten times. This chain joins TRBV5-1 and TRBJ2-7; D gene ambiguous. V gave up 0 bases and J gave up 3 bases, with 10 bases separating them. CDR1 is SGHRS and CDR2 is YFSETQ in the germline V gene. The CDR3 has 14 amino acids. The CDR3 loop is CASSLVGLNYEQYF. The CDR3, as DNA: TGCGCCAGCAGCTTGGTCGGGCTGAACTACGAGCAGTACTTC.

Within the sample, this clonotype is large. V is TRBV7-9 and J is TRBJ1-4; 11 bases fit TRBD1. Germline V gene data show CDR1 as SEHNR and CDR2 as FQNEAQ (reference sequence). J gave up 10 bases and V 3 bases, and 4 bases lay outside the gene matches. This CDR3 has 14 residues. The CDR3 DNA reads TGTGCCAGCAGCTTGGGACAGGGGGATGTAAAACTGTTTTTT. This encodes CASSLGQGDVKLFF.

The sample holds many counts of this clonotype. The chain employs TRBV5-1 and TRBJ2-7; TRBD2 agrees at 8 bases. Germline V CDR1 and CDR2: SGHRS, YFSETQ. V lost 4 bases and J lost 7; bases outside the gene matches: 4. This CDR3 comprises 12 residues. The CDR3 coding sequence is TGCGCCAGCAGCCCACCTAGCGGGGAGCAGTACTTC. Its protein product is CASSPPSGEQYF.

This clonotype showed up many times. This sequence joins TRBV9 and TRBJ2-3, with D perhaps TRBD1 or TRBD2 (5 bases each). Germline CDR1 and CDR2: SGDLS and YYNGEE. This CDR3 is built from 15 residues. The V end was cut by 1 base, the J end by 2 bases, with 11 bases between. The CDR3 sequence is CASSVWGMPTDTQYF. Written as DNA, the CDR3 is TGTGCCAGCAGCGTATGGGGGATGCCCACAGATACGCAGTATTTT.

The chain combines TRBV5-5 with TRBJ2-7; maybe TRBD1 (6 bases). The length of the CDR3 is 13 residues. Per the germline V gene, CDR1 is SGHKS and CDR2 is YYEKEE (reference sequence). V dropped 4 bases and J dropped 2 bases, with 10 bases sitting between them. The CDR3 coding sequence is TGTGCCAGCAGCCGGCAGGGGCCCTACGAGCAGTACTTC. As protein: CASSRQGPYEQYF. Combining the CDR3 with reference TRBV5-5 and TRBJ2-7 gives the whole variable domain DAGVTQSPTHLIKTRGQQVTLRCSPISGHKSVSWYQQVLGQGPQFIFQYYEKEERGRGNFPDRFSARQFPNYSSELNVNALLLGDSALYLCASSRQGPYEQYFGPGTRLTVT.

This clonotype was recorded many times. J is TRBJ2-5 and V is TRBV5-1, with D unresolved. V was trimmed by 0 bases and J by 9 bases, leaving 24 bases between them. The CDR3 spans 17 residues. CDR1 is SGHRS and CDR2 is YFSETQ in the germline V gene. The CDR3 protein is CASSLVSATPAAQAQYF. The CDR3 coding sequence is TGCGCCAGCAGCTTGGTCTCGGCAACCCCGGCCGCCCAGGCCCAGTACTTC.

The rearrangement links TRBV18 to TRBJ2-5; D possibly corresponds to TRBD1 (6 bases). Germline V lookup: CDR1 KGHSH, CDR2 LQKENI. The V and J ends lost 4 bases and 2 bases respectively, with 14 bases between them. There are 15 residues in the CDR3. As DNA, the CDR3 is TGTGCCAGCTCACGAAGGGACATACTGCAAGAGACCCAGTACTTC. Its translation is CASSRRDILQETQYF. The full variable domain, completed using reference TRBV18 and TRBJ2-5, is NAGVMQNPRHLVRRRGQEARLRCSPMKGHSHVYWYRQLPEEGLKFMVYLQKENIIDESGMPKERFSAEFPKEGPSILRIQQVVRGDSAAYFCASSRRDILQETQYFGPGTRLLVL.

Ten or more counts support this clonotype. The CDR3 here is CASRPESPGGTDTQYF. Written as DNA, the CDR3 is TGTGCCAGCAGACCCGAGTCTCCCGGGGGCACAGATACGCAGTATTTT. The J gene is TRBJ2-3, the V gene TRBV12-3 or TRBV12-4; tentative D call: TRBD2 (5 bases). V lost 6 bases to trimming and J lost 1 base, with 17 bases between them. The length of the CDR3 is 16 residues.

The chain uses TRBV9 and TRBJ2-5; D is perhaps TRBD1 or TRBD2 (6 bases each). This CDR3 contains 13 residues. V dropped 3 bases and J dropped 4 bases, with 10 bases sitting between them. Germline-derived CDR1 and CDR2 are SGDLS and YYNGEE. The CDR3 reads CASSEGGAETQYF. In nucleotides, the CDR3 is TGTGCCAGCAGCGAGGGGGGAGCAGAGACCCAGTACTTC.

This clonotype was seen many times. V gene TRBV20-1 combines with J gene TRBJ2-1; 9 nucleotides match TRBD2. CDR1 is DFQATT, CDR2 SNEGSKA, per germline (reference sequence). The junction had 6 bases not matched to a gene; V was cut back by 5 bases and J by 4 bases. The CDR3 loop spans 14 amino acids. The CDR3 DNA reads TGCAGTGCTCCCCGACTAGCGGAATACAATGAGCAGTTCTTC. Its translation is CSAPRLAEYNEQFF.

This clonotype was picked up a small number of times. The chain links TRBV19 to TRBJ2-7; D unresolved. The CDR3 loop spans 13 amino acids. V lost 4 bases and J 4 bases, leaving 11 bases between the germline ends. CDR1 LNHDA and CDR2 SQIVND come from the germline V gene (reference sequence). The CDR3, as DNA: TGTGCCAGTAGTAATCACCCAACTTACGAGCAGTACTTC. Amino acid sequence: CASSNHPTYEQYF.

In this sample, this clonotype turned up many times. CDR3 in DNA: TGCGCCAGTCAGATTAAAAATAGCGAGCAGTACTTC. Translation gives CASQIKNSEQYF. This rearrangement joins TRBV10-2 to TRBJ2-7; D is unclear. CDR1 and CDR2 (germline): WSHSY, SAAADI. V lost 9 bases and J 6 bases, leaving 15 bases between the germline ends. This CDR3 contains 12 residues.

With respect to this clonotype: Just one base apart from a much larger clone, this may be a read error. The V and J genes are TRBV11-3 and TRBJ2-7; 7 positions match TRBD1. CDR3 length: 16 amino acids. Germline loops: CDR1 SGHNT, CDR2 YENEEA. The CDR3 nucleotides read TGTGCCAGCAGCTTAGGGGGACCGGGACAGCCCTACGAGCTGTACTTC. Encoded protein: CASSLGGPGQPYELYF.

The gene calls are TRBV12-3 or TRBV12-4 and TRBJ1-6; perhaps TRBD1 as D (5 bases). V lost 8 bases and J 6 bases, leaving 17 bases between the germline ends. CDR3 length equals 15 residues. The CDR3 nucleotides read TGTGCCAGCGGGTCAGACCAGGGAGGTAATTCACCCCTCCACTTT. Protein sequence: CASGSDQGGNSPLHF.

This clonotype came up many times. The chain is built from TRBV4-1 and TRBJ2-7; 7 bases are shared with TRBD1. CDR1 and CDR2 (germline): MGHRA, YSYEKL. The junction had 4 bases not matched to a gene; V was cut back by 0 bases and J by 5 bases. CDR3 length equals 14 residues. CDR3 amino acids: CASSQEQGKDEQYF. Here the CDR3 DNA reads TGCGCCAGCAGCCAAGAACAGGGGAAGGACGAGCAGTACTTC.